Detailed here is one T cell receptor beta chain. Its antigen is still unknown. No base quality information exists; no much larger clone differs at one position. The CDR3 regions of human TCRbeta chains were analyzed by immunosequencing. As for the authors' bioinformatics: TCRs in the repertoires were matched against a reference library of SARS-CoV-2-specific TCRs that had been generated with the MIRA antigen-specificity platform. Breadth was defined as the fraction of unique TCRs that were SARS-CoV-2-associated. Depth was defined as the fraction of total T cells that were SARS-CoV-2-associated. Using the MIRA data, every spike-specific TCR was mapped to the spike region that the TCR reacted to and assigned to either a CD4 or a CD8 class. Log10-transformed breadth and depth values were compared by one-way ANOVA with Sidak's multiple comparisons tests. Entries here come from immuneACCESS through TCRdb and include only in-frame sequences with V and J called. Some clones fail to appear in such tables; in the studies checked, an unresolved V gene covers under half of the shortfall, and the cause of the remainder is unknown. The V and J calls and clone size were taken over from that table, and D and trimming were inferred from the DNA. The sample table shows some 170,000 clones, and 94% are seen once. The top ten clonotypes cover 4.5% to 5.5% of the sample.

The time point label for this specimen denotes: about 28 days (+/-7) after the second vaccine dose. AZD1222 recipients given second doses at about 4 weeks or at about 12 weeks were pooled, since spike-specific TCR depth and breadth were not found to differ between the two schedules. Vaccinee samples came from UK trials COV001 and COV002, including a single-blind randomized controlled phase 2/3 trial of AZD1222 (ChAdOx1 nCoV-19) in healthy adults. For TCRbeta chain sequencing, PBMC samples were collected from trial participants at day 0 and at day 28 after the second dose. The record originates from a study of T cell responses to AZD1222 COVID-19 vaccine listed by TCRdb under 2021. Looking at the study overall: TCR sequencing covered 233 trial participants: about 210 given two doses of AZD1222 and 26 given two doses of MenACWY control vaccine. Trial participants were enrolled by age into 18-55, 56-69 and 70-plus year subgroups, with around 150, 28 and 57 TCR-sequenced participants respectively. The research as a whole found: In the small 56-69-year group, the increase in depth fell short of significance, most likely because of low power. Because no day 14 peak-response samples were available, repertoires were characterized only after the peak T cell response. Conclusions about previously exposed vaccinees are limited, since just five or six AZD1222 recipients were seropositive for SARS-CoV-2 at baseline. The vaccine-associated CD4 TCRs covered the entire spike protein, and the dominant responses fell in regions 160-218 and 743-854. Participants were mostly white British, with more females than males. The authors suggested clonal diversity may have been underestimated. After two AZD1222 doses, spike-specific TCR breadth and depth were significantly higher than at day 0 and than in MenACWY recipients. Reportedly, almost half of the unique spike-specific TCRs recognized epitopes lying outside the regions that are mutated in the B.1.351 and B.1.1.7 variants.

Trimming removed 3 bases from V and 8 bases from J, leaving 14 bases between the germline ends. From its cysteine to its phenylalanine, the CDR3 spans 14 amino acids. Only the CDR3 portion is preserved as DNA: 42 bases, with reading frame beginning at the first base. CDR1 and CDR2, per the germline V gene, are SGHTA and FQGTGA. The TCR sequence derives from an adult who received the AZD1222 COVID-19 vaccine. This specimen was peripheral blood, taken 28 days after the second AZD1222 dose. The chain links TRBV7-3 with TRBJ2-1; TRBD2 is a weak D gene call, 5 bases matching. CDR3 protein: CASSLPELGDEQFF. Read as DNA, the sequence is TGTGCCAGCAGCTTGCCAGAACTCGGGGATGAGCAGTTCTTC.